What follows is one TCR beta chain and its context. Its matching antigen is unknown. These data come from a study of cytomegalovirus exposure and HLA in healthy donors. Study-wide points: As was reported, the classifier diagnosed cytomegalovirus status with high specificity and sensitivity. Rare sequences made up most TCRs, while some public TCRs were found in many donors.

There are 14 residues in the CDR3. V shed 4 bases and J 2 bases; nucleotides not matched to a gene: 4. Germline lookup yields CDR1 SGHRS and CDR2 YFSETQ. Clones were sequenced by immunoSEQ multiplex PCR, and TCRdb holds only the in-frame ones, with some missing. The sample has about 200,000 clones; around nine tenths are singletons. The genes are TRBV5-1 and TRBJ2-7; 9 bases map to TRBD1. The TCR sequence derives from a woman between 18 and 29 years old in good health and CMV-seropositive. Material for sequencing was PBMCs. The CDR3: CASSPGDRAYEQYF. In nucleotides, the CDR3 is TGCGCCAGCAGCCCGGGGGACAGGGCCTACGAGCAGTACTTC. Full variable domain (missing parts from reference TRBV5-1 and TRBJ2-7): KAGVTQTPRYLIKTRGQQVTLSCSPISGHRSVSWYQQTPGQGLQFLFEYFSETQRNKGNFPGRFSGRQFSNSRSEMNVSTLELGDSALYLCASSPGDRAYEQYFGPGTRLTVT.